The TCR beta chain under discussion was sequenced for a study of OX40 agonist ivuxolimab in advanced cancers. As for the study in general: Intravenous ivuxolimab at 0.01 to 10 mg/kg was given to patients every 2 weeks. Whole-study results and caveats: Clonal expansion in partial responders at 0.1-3.0 mg/kg ranked among the lowest. There were also nonresponders showing low normalized T-cell clonal expansion.

TCRdb's table, derived via immunoSEQ multiplex PCR, lists solely in-frame clones and lacks some. The profile shows about 43,000 clones, around 89% of them singletons. The sampling schedule covered blood at baseline, cycle 4 day 1, and cycle 7 day 1. As concerns this clone: The antigen remains unidentified.

The sample here was CD4+ or CD8+ T cells sorted from blood, taken in a trial of the OX40 agonist ivuxolimab. This clonotype was sampled from an adult with an advanced solid tumor such as melanoma, head and neck, liver or kidney cancer.

The CDR3 here is CASSPGPGTSGFPRHEQYF. The DNA of the CDR3 is TGTGCCAGCAGCCCCGGTCCCGGGACTAGCGGGTTTCCGAGGCACGAGCAGTACTTC. V is TRBV27 and J is TRBJ2-7; 12 bases fit TRBD2. The ends lost 6 bases at V and 5 bases at J; junction bases unmatched: 20. There are 19 residues in the CDR3. CDR1 MNHEY and CDR2 SMNVEV come from the germline V gene (reference sequence).